These 24 T cell receptor beta chains were all obtained from the same sample, sequenced in a study of cytotoxic CD8 clonotypes in ibrutinib-treated CLL. Some clones are missing from TCRdb's copy, which holds only in-frame ones; the method was immunoSEQ multiplex PCR. The sample includes 150,000 or so clones, more than 65% of them seen just once. The sequenced sample was PBMCs, obtained after 12 months of ibrutinib treatment. All receptors come from a human donor with chronic lymphocytic leukemia.

V gene TRBV27 combines with J gene TRBJ2-7, with D tentatively TRBD2 (7 bases). Germline V gene lookup returns CDR1 MNHEY and CDR2 SMNVEV (reference sequence). V lost 4 bases and J 3 bases, leaving 28 bases between the germline ends. This CDR3 spans 19 amino acids. The CDR3 reads CASSSVMGGQTSEIYEQYF. The CDR3 DNA sequence: TGTGCCAGCAGTTCGGTGATGGGGGGGCAGACCAGCGAAATCTACGAGCAGTACTTC.

The chain combines TRBV7-2 with TRBJ2-3; D uncertain. The V end lost 0 bases, the J end lost 10 bases, and 5 bases lay between the germline ends. Germline-derived CDR1 and CDR2 are SGHTA and FQGNSA. The CDR3 extends over 11 amino acids. CDR3 in amino acids: CASSLAAAQYF. Here the CDR3 DNA reads TGTGCCAGCAGCTTAGCGGCCGCGCAGTATTTT.

The genes are TRBV25-1 and TRBJ1-1, with a weak D call TRBD1 (5 bases). Looked up from germline, CDR1 is MGHDK and CDR2 is SYGVNS. Trimming removed 0 bases from V and 8 bases from J, with 13 bases in between. CDR3 length: 14 amino acids. In nucleotides, the CDR3 is TGTGCCAGCAGTGAATACTTAGGGACGGAAGAAGCTTTCTTT. Its translation is CASSEYLGTEEAFF.

This clone was picked up one time. The CDR3, as DNA: TGTGCCAGCAGCGTGCACGAAAACACCGGGGAGCTGTTTTTT. Protein product: CASSVHENTGELFF. This chain connects TRBV9 to TRBJ2-2, with D unclear. The germline V and J ends were trimmed by 2 bases and 2 bases, with 7 bases remaining between them. The CDR3 has 14 amino acids. Germline CDR1 is SGDLS and CDR2 is YYNGEE. The complete variable domain, with remaining parts taken from reference TRBV9 and TRBJ2-2, reads DSGVTQTPKHLITATGQRVTLRCSPRSGDLSVYWYQQSLDQGLQFLIQYYNGEERAKGNILERFSAQQFPDLHSELNLSSLELGDSALYFCASSVHENTGELFFGEGSRLTVL.

This clone turned up a few times. CDR3 region: CAISESKQAFF. CDR3 bases: TGTGCCATCAGTGAGTCGAAGCAAGCTTTCTTT. This rearrangement joins TRBV10-3 to TRBJ1-1; no reliable D call. From germline, CDR1 is ENHRY and CDR2 SYGVKD. The CDR3 totals 11 residues. The V gene lost 0 bases and the J gene lost 9 bases, with 5 bases spanning the gap.

The chain joins TRBV4-1 to TRBJ2-3; 14 positions match TRBD2. The CDR3 covers 15 residues. The trim removed 1 base at V and 6 bases at J, leaving 0 bases unmatched. CDR1 and CDR2 (germline): MGHRA, YSYEKL. The CDR3 coding sequence is TGCGCCAGCAGCCAAGGGACTAGCGGGAGGGATACGCAGTATTTT. Translation gives CASSQGTSGRDTQYF.

The chain couples TRBV7-9 to TRBJ1-5; the match to TRBD1 covers 10 bases. This CDR3 spans 15 amino acids. V shed 5 bases and J 4 bases; nucleotides not matched to a gene: 5. Germline CDR1 and CDR2: SEHNR and FQNEAQ (reference sequence). In nucleotides, the CDR3 is TGTGCCAGCAGCGAGACAGGGGGCTTGAATCAGCCCCAGCATTTT. Protein product: CASSETGGLNQPQHF.

The chain links TRBV6-5 to TRBJ2-7; D possibly uses TRBD1 or TRBD2 (5 bases each). V dropped 11 bases and J dropped 5 bases, with 10 bases sitting between them. From germline, CDR1 is MNHEY and CDR2 SVGAGI. This CDR3 is 10 amino acids long. CDR3 in amino acids: CAALGDEQYF. CDR3 sequence (DNA): TGTGCCGCCCTGGGGGACGAGCAGTACTTC.

This clone was seen only once. This sequence joins TRBV28 and TRBJ2-2, with TRBD2 identical over 14 bases. In germline, CDR1 is MDHEN, CDR2 SYDVKM. The CDR3 totals 16 residues. With V trimmed by 7 bases and J by 7 bases, 8 bases remained unmatched. CDR3 sequence: CASTGRLAGGHGELFF. DNA for the CDR3: TGTGCCAGCACTGGTCGACTAGCGGGAGGGCACGGGGAGCTGTTTTTT.

This chain connects TRBV5-4 to TRBJ2-2; a weak D match, TRBD1 (5 bases). The germline V gene encodes CDR1 SGHNT and CDR2 YYREEE (reference sequence). The CDR3 extends over 14 amino acids. The V and J ends lost 0 bases and 3 bases respectively, with 6 bases between them. This CDR3 is CASSLEGYTGELFF. For the CDR3, the DNA is TGTGCCAGCAGCTTGGAGGGGTACACCGGGGAGCTGTTTTTT.

The chain employs TRBV27 and TRBJ2-7; D is unclear. Germline V gene data show CDR1 as MNHEY and CDR2 as SMNVEV (reference sequence). Between the trimmed V and J ends, which lost 2 bases and 2 bases, there was a span of 7 bases. This CDR3 spans 13 amino acids. The CDR3 region is CASSLGSTYEQYF. CDR3 in DNA: TGTGCCAGCAGTTTAGGCAGCACCTACGAGCAGTACTTC.

The J gene is TRBJ1-4, the V gene TRBV28, with TRBD1 matching over 9 bases. Germline trimming cut 10 bases from V and 4 bases from J; bases unmatched to any gene: 7. The CDR3 has 14 amino acids. The germline gives CDR1 MDHEN, CDR2 SYDVKM. The chain's CDR3 is CAINLGQGNEKLFF. DNA for the CDR3: TGTGCCATAAACCTGGGACAGGGTAATGAAAAACTGTTTTTT.

The chain links TRBV4-2 to TRBJ2-1; TRBD2 agrees at 13 bases. Germline CDR1 is LGHNA and CDR2 is YNFKEQ. V gave up 4 bases and J gave up 15 bases; unmatched junction bases: 15. This CDR3 contains 16 residues. CDR3 bases: TGTGCCAGCAGCCTTCAAACTAGCGGGGGGGTCAACATAGGGTTCTTC. The encoded protein is CASSLQTSGGVNIGFF.

This clone has only a few counts. The CDR3 DNA reads as TGTGCCAGCACTCGGGGGGTCGCTGACACCGGGGAGCTGTTTTTT. This encodes CASTRGVADTGELFF. The gene calls are TRBV7-2 and TRBJ2-2; TRBD2 agrees at 7 bases. The CDR3 sequence is 15 residues long. V trimming: 7 bases; J trimming: 3 bases; junction bases outside the gene matches: 8. Germline assignment: CDR1 SGHTA and CDR2 FQGNSA.

The chain has TRBV30 and TRBJ2-7; maybe TRBD1 (6 bases). Looked up from germline, CDR1 is GTSNPN and CDR2 is SVGIG (reference sequence). CDR3 size: 15 residues. V shed 1 base and J shed 2 bases, with 15 bases lying between them. The DNA for the CDR3 is TGTGCCTGGAGTGACCTCAGGGGCCTCACCTACGAGCAGTACTTC. Residues: CAWSDLRGLTYEQYF.

V usage is TRBV30 and J usage is TRBJ1-5, with a tentative D call TRBD1 (6 bases). Trimming left V 5 bases short and J 1 base short, with 9 bases between. This CDR3 has 13 amino acids. Germline lookup yields CDR1 GTSNPN and CDR2 SVGIG (reference sequence). The CDR3 nucleotides read TGTGCCTGGTCCGGACAGAGCAATCAGCCCCAGCATTTT. This translates into CAWSGQSNQPQHF.

The rearrangement links TRBV11-2 to TRBJ2-4; D is possibly TRBD1 (6 bases). The germline V and J ends were trimmed by 5 bases and 1 base, with 24 bases remaining between them. This CDR3 region has 19 residues. Germline-derived CDR1 and CDR2 are SGHAT and FQNNGV. CDR3 in DNA: TGTGCCAGCAGCGCAAGGTCAACTTCAGGGGTCGGGGCCAAAAACATTCAGTACTTC. Translating it yields CASSARSTSGVGAKNIQYF.

The chain employs TRBV5-6 and TRBJ2-7; 9 nucleotides agree with TRBD2. This CDR3 has 14 amino acids. Germline assignment: CDR1 SGHDT and CDR2 YYEEEE. J lost 2 bases, V lost 4 bases, and 4 bases had no gene match. The CDR3 nucleotides read TGTGCCAGCAGCCGGCGGGGGGGCGCCTACGAGCAGTACTTC. Translating it yields CASSRRGGAYEQYF.

The chain recombines TRBV5-4 with TRBJ2-6, with D uncertain. Germline-derived CDR1 and CDR2 are SGHNT and YYREEE (reference sequence). CDR3 length equals 15 residues. V was shortened by 4 bases and J by 2 bases, with 10 bases between the two germline ends. The CDR3 DNA follows: TGTGCCAGCAGCACACAGCAAACTGGGGCCAACGTCCTGACTTTC. It codes for CASSTQQTGANVLTF.

This clone was picked up a small number of times. This rearrangement joins TRBV4-2 to TRBJ2-7, with a tentative D call TRBD2 (6 bases). Trimming shortened V by 0 bases and J by 2 bases, and 11 bases separated the two germline ends. The length of the CDR3 is 15 residues. Germline lookup yields CDR1 LGHNA and CDR2 YNFKEQ. The CDR3 loop is CASSQDRGVAYEQYF. The CDR3 nucleotides are TGTGCCAGCAGCCAAGATCGCGGGGTAGCCTACGAGCAGTACTTC.

V and J are TRBV11-2 and TRBJ2-1; TRBD1 agrees at 8 bases. This CDR3 region has 16 residues. Germline V gene data show CDR1 as SGHAT and CDR2 as FQNNGV. V was clipped by 5 bases and J by 0 bases; unmatched bases: 6. CDR3 DNA sequence: TGTGCCAGCAGCCGTCGGGACAGGAGCTCCTACAATGAGCAGTTCTTC. This codes for CASSRRDRSSYNEQFF.

The chain employs TRBV7-9 and TRBJ2-1; D might be TRBD2 (5 bases). Trimming shortened V by 4 bases and J by 1 base, and 8 bases separated the two germline ends. CDR3 length: 14 residues. Germline lookup yields CDR1 SEHNR and CDR2 FQNEAQ (reference sequence). CDR3 in amino acids: CASSSVASYNEQFF. The DNA for the CDR3 is TGTGCCAGCAGCTCGGTAGCGTCCTACAATGAGCAGTTCTTC.

The chain is built from TRBV15 and TRBJ1-3; D is uncertain. From germline, CDR1 is LNHNV and CDR2 YYDKDF (reference sequence). Between the trimmed V and J ends, which lost 0 bases and 4 bases, there was a span of 10 bases. The CDR3 runs to 15 residues. The CDR3 sequence is CATSRDRAGGNTIYF. CDR3 in DNA: TGTGCCACCAGCAGAGATCGCGCAGGCGGAAACACCATATATTTT. Complete variable domain (other parts from reference TRBV15 and TRBJ1-3): DAMVIQNPRYQVTQFGKPVTLSCSQTLNHNVMYWYQQKSSQAPKLLFHYYDKDFNNEADTPDNFQSRRPNTSFCFLDIRSPGLGDTAMYLCATSRDRAGGNTIYFGEGSWLTVV.

The V gene is TRBV4-3, the J gene TRBJ2-3; 9 bases align to TRBD1. After removal of 4 bases from V and 7 bases from J, the junction contained 6 bases not matched to a gene. The CDR3 length is 14 residues. Germline lookup yields CDR1 LGHNA and CDR2 YSLEER. The DNA of the CDR3 is TGCGCCAGCAGCCGAGACAGGGGGTTAAATACGCAGTATTTT. This sequence encodes CASSRDRGLNTQYF.